A single T cell receptor (beta chain) is shown here with its context. The sample is drawn from a study of T cells in tuberculosis. Some clones are missing from TCRdb's copy, which holds only in-frame ones; the method was immunoSEQ multiplex PCR. The data show tens of thousands of clones, approximately 93% seen once. The trim removed 2 bases at V and 5 bases at J, leaving 4 bases unmatched. The germline V gene has CDR1 SEHNR and CDR2 FQNEAQ (reference sequence). CDR3 length: 14 residues. The sequencing input was PBMCs. The receptor's source is a donor between 10 and 29 years old with latent tuberculosis or without tuberculosis infection. V and J are TRBV7-9 and TRBJ1-1; 8 nucleotides align to TRBD1. The CDR3 DNA reads as TGTGCCAGCAGCTTATATCAGGGGGCAACTGAAGCTTTCTTT. Protein: CASSLYQGATEAFF. Drawing the rest from reference TRBV7-9 and TRBJ1-1, the complete variable domain is DTGVSQNPRHKITKRGQNVTFRCDPISEHNRLYWYRQTLGQGPEFLTYFQNEAQLEKSRLLSDRFSAERPKGSFSTLEIQRTEQGDSAMYLCASSLYQGATEAFFGQGTRLTVV.